These 27 T cell receptor beta chains were sequenced from one sample in a study of HIV-infected patients and healthy controls. Around 530 ng RNA was reverse transcribed with alpha and beta constant-region primers. Using multiplexing indices, alpha and beta chain libraries were generated apart by chain-specific third strand synthesis. TCRdb fed the 5' RACE reads into MiXCR, producing one record per CDR3 protein. The sample lists some 8,600 distinct CDR3 sequences; 8.4% were seen once. Antiretroviral therapy had run roughly three months, about 14 weeks, before follow-up blood collection. Whole blood was used without fractionation, so all unsorted peripheral T cells were included. Specimen: blood, collected during antiretroviral therapy. The receptors stem from an adult with HIV infection.

Within the sample, this clonotype is medium-sized. This chain connects TRBV7-2 to TRBJ2-1; 8 bases align to TRBD1. CDR1 and CDR2 from the germline V gene are SGHTA and FQGNSA. The CDR3 totals 14 residues. V lost 7 bases, J lost 0 bases, and 2 bases stayed unmatched. The CDR3 nucleotides read TGTGCCAGCAACAGGGGGAGCTCCTACAATGAGCAGTTCTTC. This gives the protein CASNRGSSYNEQFF.

The table lists this clonotype with many counts. The chain has TRBV12-3 or TRBV12-4 and TRBJ2-3, with D possibly being TRBD2 (6 bases). With 4 bases removed from V and 0 bases from J, the gap between germline ends came to 17 bases. This CDR3 is 17 amino acids long. In DNA, the CDR3 is TGTGCCAGCAGTTATCGCCTGGGGGGTTCTAGCACAGATACGCAGTATTTT. Translation: CASSYRLGGSSTDTQYF.

This clonotype was recorded at least ten times. This rearrangement joins TRBV11-1 to TRBJ1-1; 12 bases are a match to TRBD1. Per germline, CDR1 SGHAT and CDR2 FQDESV (reference sequence). CDR3 length: 15 residues. V shed 4 bases, J shed 2 bases, and the junction held 2 bases outside the gene matches. CDR3 in amino acids: CASSWGTGGNTEAFF. In nucleotides, the CDR3 is TGTGCCAGCAGCTGGGGGACAGGGGGCAACACTGAAGCTTTCTTT. Using reference TRBV11-1 and TRBJ1-1 for the parts outside the CDR3, the full variable domain is EAEVAQSPRYKITEKSQAVAFWCDPISGHATLYWYRQILGQGPELLVQFQDESVVDDSQLPKDRFSAERLKGVDSTLKIQPAELGDSAMYLCASSWGTGGNTEAFFGQGTRLTVV.

This clonotype rates as medium-sized. The rearrangement joins TRBV28 to TRBJ2-3; 12 nucleotides line up with TRBD2. Germline CDR1 and CDR2: MDHEN and SYDVKM. The CDR3 length is 15 residues. V shed 11 bases, J shed 4 bases, and the junction held 10 bases outside the gene matches. CDR3 sequence: CASMRTSGMADTQYF. The DNA of the CDR3 is TGTGCCTCCATGCGGACTAGCGGGATGGCAGATACGCAGTATTTT.

This clonotype came up many times. The chain employs TRBV7-9 and TRBJ2-7; 7 nucleotides match TRBD2. Germline values: CDR1 SEHNR, CDR2 FQNEAQ (reference sequence). The CDR3 length is 15 residues. V lost 5 bases to trimming and J lost 5 bases; unmatched junction nucleotides: 12. CDR3 amino acids: CASSPAGLRFDEQYF. In DNA, the CDR3 is TGTGCCAGCAGCCCCGCGGGACTACGGTTCGACGAGCAGTACTTC.

This clonotype was seen many times. The CDR3 DNA sequence: TGTGCCAGCAGTTTATCTGGACAGGGCAATCAGCCCCAGCATTTT. Its protein product is CASSLSGQGNQPQHF. The V gene is TRBV28, the J gene TRBJ1-5, with TRBD1 matching over 7 bases. The V gene's germline CDR1 is MDHEN and CDR2 SYDVKM. The CDR3 is 15 amino acids. With 1 base clipped from V and 2 bases from J, the junction kept 2 bases outside the gene matches. Combining the CDR3 with reference TRBV28 and TRBJ1-5 gives the whole variable domain DVKVTQSSRYLVKRTGEKVFLECVQDMDHENMFWYRQDPGLGLRLIYFSYDVKMKEKGDIPEGYSVSREKKERFSLILESASTNQTSMYLCASSLSGQGNQPQHFGDGTRLSIL.

This clonotype is medium-sized in the sample. This chain links TRBV27 with TRBJ2-7, with 8 bases identical to TRBD1. This CDR3 has 15 amino acids. V was pared by 6 bases and J by 7 bases, with 14 bases of the junction left unmatched. CDR1 and CDR2 from the germline V gene are MNHEY and SMNVEV (reference sequence). This CDR3 reads CASSPWSTGGREQYF. Here the CDR3 DNA reads TGTGCCAGCAGCCCTTGGTCTACAGGGGGACGGGAGCAGTACTTC.

Within the sample, this clonotype is medium-sized (0.01 to 0.1%). The rearrangement links TRBV20-1 to TRBJ2-7, with D unresolved. The CDR3 is made up of 15 amino acids. Germline lookup yields CDR1 DFQATT and CDR2 SNEGSKA (reference sequence). The V gene lost 1 base and the J gene lost 0 bases, with 13 bases spanning the gap. The CDR3 DNA follows: TGCAGTGCTAGAGGTCCCCATACCGCCTCCTACGAGCAGTACTTC. Translated: CSARGPHTASYEQYF.

By proportion, this clonotype is medium-sized. The chain joins TRBV6-2 or TRBV6-3 to TRBJ1-2; 7 bases agree with TRBD1. The CDR3 consists of 14 residues. J gave up 0 bases and V 10 bases, and 8 bases lay outside the gene matches. Looked up from germline, CDR1 is MNHEY and CDR2 is SVGEGT. DNA of the CDR3: TGTGCCAATTGGACAGGCGGAGCTAACTATGGCTACACCTTC. This translates into CANWTGGANYGYTF.

This chain connects TRBV7-9 to TRBJ1-2; perhaps TRBD1 as D (5 bases). Trimming took 1 base from V and 6 from J, leaving 12 bases between them. The CDR3 sequence is 14 residues long. Germline values: CDR1 SEHNR, CDR2 FQNEAQ (reference sequence). The CDR3 DNA follows: TGTGCCAGCAGCTTAGTTGCAGGAGGGGATGGCTACACCTTC. This encodes CASSLVAGGDGYTF.

This clonotype rates as medium-sized. This chain links TRBV20-1 with TRBJ2-7; 10 bases fit TRBD1. Germline assignment: CDR1 DFQATT and CDR2 SNEGSKA (reference sequence). The trim removed 5 bases at V and 3 bases at J, leaving 7 bases unmatched. The CDR3 extends over 14 amino acids. CDR3 nucleotide sequence: TGCAGTGCTTGGGGACAGGGGTTTGGCTACGAGCAGTACTTC. This codes for CSAWGQGFGYEQYF.

This clonotype was counted ten times or more. The chain couples TRBV18 to TRBJ1-1; 8 nucleotides line up with TRBD1. The V gene's germline CDR1 is KGHSH and CDR2 LQKENI. With 3 bases clipped from V and 0 bases from J, the junction kept 6 bases outside the gene matches. The CDR3 has 16 amino acids. The CDR3 region is CASSPINRGMNTEAFF. CDR3 sequence (DNA): TGTGCCAGCTCACCGATAAACAGGGGGATGAACACTGAAGCTTTCTTT.

This clonotype was observed at least ten times. The chain has TRBV19 and TRBJ2-1; D possibly corresponds to TRBD2 (5 bases). Germline CDR1 is LNHDA and CDR2 is SQIVND (reference sequence). V was cut by 5 bases and J by 0 bases, with 14 bases left in between. The CDR3 is 16 amino acids. In DNA form, the CDR3 reads TGTGCCAGTAGTTCCAGGACTGCGAGCTCCTACAATGAGCAGTTCTTC. This gives the protein CASSSRTASSYNEQFF.

J is TRBJ2-1 and V is TRBV12-3 or TRBV12-4, with 9 nucleotides matching TRBD2. V dropped 7 bases and J dropped 9; count of bases not matched to a gene: 10. This CDR3 spans 14 amino acids. The CDR3 DNA follows: TGTGCCAGCACCTGGTCTAGCGGGGTGGTTGAGCAGTTCTTC. Amino acids: CASTWSSGVVEQFF.

In its sample, this clonotype is medium-sized (0.01 to 0.1%). CDR3 DNA sequence: TGCAGTGCTAGGGCGGGAGCCTACGAGCAGTACTTC. Its translation: CSARAGAYEQYF. This chain links TRBV20-1 with TRBJ2-7; TRBD2 matches 7 bases. After removal of 3 bases from V and 2 bases from J, the junction contained 1 base not matched to a gene. This CDR3 contains 12 residues. Germline values: CDR1 DFQATT, CDR2 SNEGSKA (reference sequence).

This clonotype was counted at least ten times. V and J are TRBV27 and TRBJ1-1, with D possibly being TRBD1 (5 bases). Germline CDR1 is MNHEY and CDR2 is SMNVEV (reference sequence). Deletions cut 3 bases from V and 10 bases from J, with 21 bases between. This CDR3 is 15 amino acids long. CDR3 sequence reads: CASSLSPTVRGGAFF. The DNA for the CDR3 is TGTGCCAGCAGTTTGAGCCCGACAGTTAGAGGAGGAGCTTTCTTT.

The table lists this clonotype with a few counts. This rearrangement joins TRBV7-6 to TRBJ1-2; D perhaps matches TRBD1 (5 bases). CDR3 size: 16 residues. Germline V gene data show CDR1 as SGHVS and CDR2 as FNYEAQ. Trimming stripped 5 bases from V and 6 bases from J, with 22 bases between. The CDR3 DNA sequence: TGTGCCAGCAGCCCTGACCAGGGCGGTTTCTTAGATGGCTACACCTTC. As protein: CASSPDQGGFLDGYTF.

By share, this clonotype ranks as medium-sized. This sequence joins TRBV19 and TRBJ2-4; 8 bases are shared with TRBD1. This CDR3 contains 16 residues. The germline V gene has CDR1 LNHDA and CDR2 SQIVND (reference sequence). Unmatched junction bases numbered 10, after V lost 7 bases and J lost 2 bases. The CDR3 loop reads CASKGPRQGSKNIQYF. The CDR3 coding sequence is TGTGCCAGTAAGGGTCCGCGACAGGGGTCCAAAAACATTCAGTACTTC.

By share, this clonotype counts as medium-sized (0.01 to 0.1%). The chain couples TRBV20-1 to TRBJ2-1, with D maybe TRBD2 (7 bases). Deletions cut 6 bases from V and 2 bases from J, with 14 bases between. The CDR3 length is 14 residues. CDR1 and CDR2 from the germline V gene are DFQATT and SNEGSKA (reference sequence). CDR3 protein: CSAQQGGTYNEQFF. The CDR3 nucleotides are TGCAGTGCGCAACAGGGAGGGACCTACAATGAGCAGTTCTTC.

In its sample, this clonotype was seen many times. This sequence joins TRBV9 and TRBJ2-1; 8 bases align to TRBD2. Trimming took 3 bases from V and 0 from J; bases not matched to a gene: 2. Germline V gene data show CDR1 as SGDLS and CDR2 as YYNGEE. The CDR3 runs 15 residues. CDR3 amino acids: CASSALAVSYNEQFF. In nucleotides, the CDR3 is TGTGCCAGCAGCGCACTAGCGGTCTCCTACAATGAGCAGTTCTTC.

By share, this clonotype counts as medium-sized. This CDR3 reads CASSIMGDRNNEQFF. The DNA for the CDR3 is TGTGCCAGTAGTATTATGGGGGACCGAAACAATGAGCAGTTCTTC. The chain joins TRBV19 to TRBJ2-1, with D possibly called TRBD1 or TRBD2 (5 bases each). Trimming took 3 bases from V and 5 from J, leaving 14 bases between them. The CDR3 extends over 15 amino acids. Germline CDR1 is LNHDA and CDR2 is SQIVND (reference sequence).

Within the sample, this clonotype is medium-sized. The chain joins TRBV6-6 to TRBJ2-7; TRBD1 or TRBD2 may be the D gene (5 bases each). Germline CDR1 reads MNHNY; CDR2 reads SVGAGI (reference sequence). The CDR3 runs 12 residues. V was shortened by 2 bases and J by 7 bases, with 9 bases between the two germline ends. The CDR3 DNA reads TGTGCCAGCAGTTACGGGACGGGAGAGCAGTACTTC. As protein: CASSYGTGEQYF.

This clonotype was recorded many times. CDR3 nucleotides: TGCGCCAGCAGCCCGGACATCCCGGCAGGTACAGATACGCAGTATTTT. Translation gives CASSPDIPAGTDTQYF. V and J are TRBV5-1 and TRBJ2-3; the D gene is possibly TRBD1 (5 bases). V dropped 4 bases and J dropped 3 bases, with 18 bases sitting between them. Germline V gene lookup returns CDR1 SGHRS and CDR2 YFSETQ. The CDR3 extends over 16 amino acids.

This clonotype is categorized as medium-sized. The CDR3: CASSLAGGPSYNEQFF. For the CDR3, the DNA is TGTGCCAGCAGCTTAGCGGGGGGGCCCTCCTACAATGAGCAGTTCTTC. The V call is TRBV6-5, the J call TRBJ2-1; TRBD2 matches 11 bases. In germline, CDR1 is MNHEY, CDR2 SVGAGI. The CDR3 extends over 16 amino acids. V was clipped by 6 bases and J by 0 bases; unmatched bases: 4.

This clonotype was observed at least ten times. The chain is built from TRBV2 and TRBJ2-5; the D call may be TRBD1 or TRBD2 (5 bases each). The CDR3 is 15 residues long. Between the trimmed V and J ends, which lost 4 bases and 5 bases, there was a span of 17 bases. Germline CDR1 SNHLY, CDR2 FYNNEI. This CDR3 is CASSASGTPRETQYF. The CDR3 DNA sequence: TGTGCCAGCAGTGCCTCCGGGACCCCGCGGGAGACCCAGTACTTC.

This clonotype has a count of ten or more. CDR3 in amino acids: CASSALTGQETQYF. The CDR3 DNA sequence: TGTGCCAGCAGCGCCCTAACAGGCCAAGAGACCCAGTACTTC. The chain links TRBV5-5 to TRBJ2-5, with D perhaps TRBD1 (5 bases). The CDR3 covers 14 residues. The V gene lost 4 bases and the J gene lost 1 base, with 11 bases spanning the gap. CDR1 and CDR2 from the germline V gene are SGHKS and YYEKEE (reference sequence).

V and J are TRBV5-4 and TRBJ2-3; D is perhaps TRBD1 or TRBD2 (5 bases each). V shed 4 bases and J shed 0 bases, with 12 bases lying between them. The CDR3 consists of 15 residues. Germline CDR1 is SGHNT and CDR2 is YYREEE (reference sequence). In nucleotides, the CDR3 is TGTGCCAGCAGCCCGGGACGGATTAGCACAGATACGCAGTATTTT. Protein: CASSPGRISTDTQYF.